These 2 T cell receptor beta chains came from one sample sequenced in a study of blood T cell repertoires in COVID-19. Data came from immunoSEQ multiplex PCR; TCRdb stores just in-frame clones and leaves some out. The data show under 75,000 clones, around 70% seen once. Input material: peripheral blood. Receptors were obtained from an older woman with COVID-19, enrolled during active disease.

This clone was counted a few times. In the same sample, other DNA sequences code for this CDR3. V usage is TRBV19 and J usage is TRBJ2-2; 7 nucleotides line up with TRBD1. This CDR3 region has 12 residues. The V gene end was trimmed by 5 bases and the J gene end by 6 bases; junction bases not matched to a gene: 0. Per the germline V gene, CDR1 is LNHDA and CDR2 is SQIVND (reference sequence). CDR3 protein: CASSQGAGELFF. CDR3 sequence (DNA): TGTGCCAGTAGTCAGGGGGCCGGGGAGCTGTTTTTT.

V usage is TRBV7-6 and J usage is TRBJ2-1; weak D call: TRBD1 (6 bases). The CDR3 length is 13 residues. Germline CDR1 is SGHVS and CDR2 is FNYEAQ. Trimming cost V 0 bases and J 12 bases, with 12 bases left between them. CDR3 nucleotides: TGTGCCAGCAGCTTAGCGCTGATGGACAGGCAGTTCTTC. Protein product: CASSLALMDRQFF.